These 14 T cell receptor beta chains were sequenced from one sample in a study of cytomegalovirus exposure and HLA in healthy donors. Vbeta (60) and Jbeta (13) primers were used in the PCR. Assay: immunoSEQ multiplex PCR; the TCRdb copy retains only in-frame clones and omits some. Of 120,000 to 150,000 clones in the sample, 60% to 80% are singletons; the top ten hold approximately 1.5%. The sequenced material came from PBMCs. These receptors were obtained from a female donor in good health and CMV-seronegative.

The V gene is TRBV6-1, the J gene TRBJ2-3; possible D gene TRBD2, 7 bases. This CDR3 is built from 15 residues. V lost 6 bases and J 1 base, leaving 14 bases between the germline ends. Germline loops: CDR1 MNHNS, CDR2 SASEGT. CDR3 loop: CASSLGGGGTDTQYF. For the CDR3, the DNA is TGTGCCAGCAGCCTAGGGGGGGGTGGCACAGATACGCAGTATTTT.

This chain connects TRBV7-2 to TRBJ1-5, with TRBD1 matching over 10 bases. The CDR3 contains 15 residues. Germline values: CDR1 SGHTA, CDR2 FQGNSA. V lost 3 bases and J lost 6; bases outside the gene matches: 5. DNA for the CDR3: TGTGCCAGCAGCTTCCCGGGACAGGGGATTCAGCCCCAGCATTTT. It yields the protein CASSFPGQGIQPQHF.

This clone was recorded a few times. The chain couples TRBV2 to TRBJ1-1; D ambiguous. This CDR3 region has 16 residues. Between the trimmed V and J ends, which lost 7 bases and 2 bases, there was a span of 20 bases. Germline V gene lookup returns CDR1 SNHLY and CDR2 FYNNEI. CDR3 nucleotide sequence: TGTGCCAGCACTGTTGAGGGAACCGGGAGTAACACTGAAGCTTTCTTT. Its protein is CASTVEGTGSNTEAFF.

CDR3 coding DNA: TGTGCCTGGAGGGGACTAGCGGAGGTGTCCTACAATGAGCAGTTCTTC. Its protein is CAWRGLAEVSYNEQFF. The J gene is TRBJ2-1, the V gene TRBV30, with 11 bases that match TRBD2. Losses at the gene ends were 3 bases for V and 1 base for J; bases not matched to a gene: 5. The CDR3 length is 16 residues. Germline values: CDR1 GTSNPN, CDR2 SVGIG (reference sequence).

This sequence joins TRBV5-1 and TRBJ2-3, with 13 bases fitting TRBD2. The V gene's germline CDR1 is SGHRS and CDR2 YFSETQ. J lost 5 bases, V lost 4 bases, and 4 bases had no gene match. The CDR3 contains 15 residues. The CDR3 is CASSTSGGALDTQYF. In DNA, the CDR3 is TGCGCCAGCAGCACTAGCGGGGGGGCGTTAGATACGCAGTATTTT.

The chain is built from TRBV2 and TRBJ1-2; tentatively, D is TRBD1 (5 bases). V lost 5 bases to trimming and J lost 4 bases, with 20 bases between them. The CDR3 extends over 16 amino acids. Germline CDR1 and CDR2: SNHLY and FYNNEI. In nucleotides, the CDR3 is TGTGCCAGCAGTCCCTACTCGAGACAGCCCTTCTATGGCTACACCTTC. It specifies CASSPYSRQPFYGYTF.

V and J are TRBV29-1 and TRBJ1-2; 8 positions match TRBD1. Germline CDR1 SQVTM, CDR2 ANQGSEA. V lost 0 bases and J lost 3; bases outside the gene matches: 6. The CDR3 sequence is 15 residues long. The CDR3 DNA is TGCAGCGTTGAAGATAGCTACAGGGGGTACTATGGCTACACCTTC. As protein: CSVEDSYRGYYGYTF.

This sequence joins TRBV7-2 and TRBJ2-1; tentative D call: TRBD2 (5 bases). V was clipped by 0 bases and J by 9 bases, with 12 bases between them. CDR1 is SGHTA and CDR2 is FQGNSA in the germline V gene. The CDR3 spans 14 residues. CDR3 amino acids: CASSLAPEAGEQFF. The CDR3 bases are TGTGCCAGCAGCTTAGCCCCGGAGGCCGGTGAGCAGTTCTTC.

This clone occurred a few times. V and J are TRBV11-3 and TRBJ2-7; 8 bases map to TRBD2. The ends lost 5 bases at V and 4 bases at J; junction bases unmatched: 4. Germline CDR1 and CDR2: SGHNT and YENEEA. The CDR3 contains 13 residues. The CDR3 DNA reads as TGTGCCAGCAGCAAGGGCGGGGGGTACGAGCAGTACTTC. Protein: CASSKGGGYEQYF.

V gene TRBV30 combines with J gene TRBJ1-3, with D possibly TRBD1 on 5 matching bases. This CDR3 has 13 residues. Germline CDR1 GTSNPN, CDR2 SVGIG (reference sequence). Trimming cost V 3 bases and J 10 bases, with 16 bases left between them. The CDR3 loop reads CAWSWVRDATIYF. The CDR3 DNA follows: TGTGCCTGGAGCTGGGTCAGGGATGCGACCATATATTTT.

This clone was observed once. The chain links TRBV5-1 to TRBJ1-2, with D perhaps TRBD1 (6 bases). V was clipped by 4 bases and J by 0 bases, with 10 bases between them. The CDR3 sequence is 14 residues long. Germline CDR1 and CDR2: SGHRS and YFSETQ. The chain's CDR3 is CASSLDRANYGYTF. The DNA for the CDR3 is TGCGCCAGCAGCCTGGACAGAGCTAACTATGGCTACACCTTC.

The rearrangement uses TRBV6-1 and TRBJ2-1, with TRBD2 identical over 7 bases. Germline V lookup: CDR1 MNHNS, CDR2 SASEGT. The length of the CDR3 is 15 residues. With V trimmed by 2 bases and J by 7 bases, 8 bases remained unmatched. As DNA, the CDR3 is TGTGCCAGCAGTGAATTTAGCGGGTTCTTAAATGAGCAGTTCTTC. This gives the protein CASSEFSGFLNEQFF.

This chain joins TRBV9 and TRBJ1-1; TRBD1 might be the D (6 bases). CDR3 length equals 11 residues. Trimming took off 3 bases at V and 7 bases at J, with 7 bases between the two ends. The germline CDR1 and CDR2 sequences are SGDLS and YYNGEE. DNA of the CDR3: TGTGCCAGCAGCGGAGGGGGTGAAGCTTTCTTT. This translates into CASSGGGEAFF.

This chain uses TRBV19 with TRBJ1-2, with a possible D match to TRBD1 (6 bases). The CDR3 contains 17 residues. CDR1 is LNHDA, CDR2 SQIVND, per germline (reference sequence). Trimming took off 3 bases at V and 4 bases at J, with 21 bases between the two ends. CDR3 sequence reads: CASSILRPGQSRYGYTF. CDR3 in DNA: TGTGCCAGTAGTATTCTCCGGCCGGGACAAAGCCGCTATGGCTACACCTTC.